A single sample is the source of the 2 T cell receptor beta chains below, sequenced in a study of blood T cell repertoires in COVID-19. Clones were sequenced by immunoSEQ multiplex PCR, and TCRdb holds only the in-frame ones, with some missing. The data contain some 120,000 clones, approximately 85% of them seen just once; the ten biggest clones take up around 4.5%. Sequencing was done on a sample of peripheral blood. Every receptor here comes from a human donor in a cohort sampled during active COVID-19.

The CDR3 reads CATSDPGTGHGYTF. The CDR3 DNA reads TGTGCCACCAGTGATCCCGGGACAGGGCATGGCTACACCTTC. V gene TRBV24-1 combines with J gene TRBJ1-2; 9 bases map to TRBD1. This CDR3 comprises 14 residues. Germline V CDR1 and CDR2: KGHDR, SFDVKD. Trimming took 3 bases from V and 6 from J; bases not matched to a gene: 4.

The CDR3 DNA reads TGTGCCAGCAGTTACTCGGTTGGGGGGGCTGGAAACACCATATATTTT. Translated: CASSYSVGGAGNTIYF. The chain carries TRBV6-5 and TRBJ1-3, with D tentatively TRBD1 (5 bases). V gave up 0 bases and J gave up 2 bases, with 11 bases separating them. CDR1 and CDR2 (germline): MNHEY, SVGAGI. This CDR3 is 16 amino acids long.